This passage covers 21 T cell receptor beta chains from one sample sequenced in a study of post-analysis software for immune sequencing data. Regarding the study as a whole: Patients showed TRBV5-6, TRBV5-1 and TRBV20-1 among five TRBV segments more frequent than in controls.

Unique molecular identifiers featured in each of the TCR beta cDNA libraries. TCRdb reprocessed the PCR reads with MiXCR, giving one entry per CDR3 protein. This table holds about 200,000 distinct CDR3 sequences, over 25% found once. Antigens of these TCRs are unknown. The sample taken for sequencing was blood. The receptors here all came from a girl aged 2 to 17 with multiple sclerosis.

The chain links TRBV5-1 to TRBJ2-5, with 8 bases matching TRBD1. Per germline, CDR1 SGHRS and CDR2 YFSETQ. The CDR3 has 16 amino acids. V dropped 9 bases and J dropped 5; count of bases not matched to a gene: 18. The CDR3 loop is CATHPGTGDPGETQYF. Written as DNA, the CDR3 is TGCGCCACCCACCCCGGGACAGGAGACCCGGGGGAGACCCAGTACTTC.

This clonotype was counted ten times or more. The CDR3 spells CASRQTGGNEQFF. CDR3 nucleotides: TGTGCCAGCAGGCAGACAGGGGGCAATGAGCAGTTCTTC. The rearrangement links TRBV7-2 to TRBJ2-1; 9 bases match TRBD1. Germline V gene data show CDR1 as SGHTA and CDR2 as FQGNSA. With V trimmed by 6 bases and J by 6 bases, 3 bases remained unmatched. This CDR3 contains 13 residues.

This clonotype was detected only a few times. The chain joins TRBV5-1 to TRBJ1-2, with D perhaps TRBD1 (6 bases). Germline CDR1 and CDR2: SGHRS and YFSETQ. Trimming removed 0 bases from V and 6 bases from J, with 9 bases in between. The CDR3 runs to 13 residues. CDR3 in DNA: TGCGCCAGCAGCTTGGAACAGGGTAATGGCTACACCTTC. Protein: CASSLEQGNGYTF.

This clonotype occurred many times. The chain uses TRBV3-1 and TRBJ2-7, with 7 bases aligning to TRBD1. This CDR3 contains 14 residues. Per germline, CDR1 LGHDT and CDR2 YNNKEL (reference sequence). V was clipped by 3 bases and J by 0 bases; unmatched bases: 2. CDR3 loop: CASSQTGSSYEQYF. As DNA, the CDR3 is TGTGCCAGCAGCCAGACAGGGAGCTCCTACGAGCAGTACTTC.

Many counts were recorded for this clonotype. J is TRBJ2-3 and V is TRBV18, with 7 bases matching TRBD1. The V and J ends lost 8 bases and 3 bases, in that order; junction bases with no gene match: 5. Germline loops: CDR1 KGHSH, CDR2 LQKENI. The CDR3 runs 13 residues. The CDR3 bases are TGTGCCAGCAGCTTACAGGGGACAGATACGCAGTATTTT. Protein: CASSLQGTDTQYF.

V is TRBV7-2 and J is TRBJ1-2; D is uncertain. Trimming removed 5 bases at V and 8 bases at J, with 12 bases between. The CDR3 totals 12 residues. Germline values: CDR1 SGHTA, CDR2 FQGNSA. CDR3 coding DNA: TGTGCCAGCAGCGCAAATCGATGGGGCTACACCTTC. Residues: CASSANRWGYTF. The whole variable domain, filled in from reference TRBV7-2 and TRBJ1-2, reads GAGVSQSPSNKVTEKGKDVELRCDPISGHTALYWYRQSLGQGLEFLIYFQGNSAPDKSGLPSDRFSAERTGGSVSTLTIQRTQQEDSAVYLCASSANRWGYTFGSGTRLTVV.

This clonotype was recorded at least ten times. As DNA, the CDR3 is TGCGCCAGCAGCCGGATAAACAGGGTTGAGACCCAGTACTTC. Translation: CASSRINRVETQYF. The genes are TRBV4-1 and TRBJ2-5, with D possibly being TRBD1 (6 bases). Per germline, CDR1 MGHRA and CDR2 YSYEKL. V was trimmed by 4 bases and J by 5 bases, leaving 14 bases between them. The CDR3 sequence is 14 residues long.

V and J are TRBV6-6 and TRBJ1-1; 8 bases agree with TRBD1. The CDR3 consists of 17 residues. V lost 0 bases to trimming and J lost 5 bases; unmatched junction nucleotides: 11. CDR1 is MNHNY, CDR2 SVGAGI, per germline (reference sequence). In DNA, the CDR3 is TGTGCCAGCAGTTACTCCCGAACGAACAGGGGGTTAACTGAAGCTTTCTTT. Translating gives CASSYSRTNRGLTEAFF.

The chain joins TRBV6-5 to TRBJ2-2; 11 nucleotides match TRBD2. V trimming: 5 bases; J trimming: 5 bases; junction bases outside the gene matches: 4. Germline lookup yields CDR1 MNHEY and CDR2 SVGAGI. CDR3 length: 15 amino acids. The CDR3 loop is CASSKGLAVTGELFF. The CDR3 DNA sequence: TGTGCCAGCAGTAAGGGACTAGCGGTAACCGGGGAGCTGTTTTTT.

This clonotype was counted a few times. The gene calls are TRBV18 and TRBJ1-4, with unresolved D. CDR1 KGHSH and CDR2 LQKENI come from the germline V gene. This CDR3 is built from 12 residues. The ends were cut back, 3 bases at V and 8 bases at J, with 7 bases in the middle. The DNA of the CDR3 is TGTGCCAGCTCACCGGCGGGGGAAAAACTGTTTTTT. The encoded protein is CASSPAGEKLFF.

The chain couples TRBV6-1 to TRBJ2-7, with D perhaps matching TRBD2 (5 bases). Germline V gene lookup returns CDR1 MNHNS and CDR2 SASEGT. This CDR3 has 15 amino acids. Trimming took off 0 bases at V and 4 bases at J, with 13 bases between the two ends. CDR3 DNA sequence: TGTGCCAGCAGTGAAGCTAGCTGGAGGCTTTACGAGCAGTACTTC. Protein sequence: CASSEASWRLYEQYF.

This rearrangement joins TRBV29-1 to TRBJ2-7, with no clear D. CDR1 and CDR2 (germline): SQVTM, ANQGSEA. Trimming left V 0 bases short and J 4 bases short, with 4 bases between. The CDR3 is made up of 11 amino acids. The CDR3 region has the DNA TGCAGCGTTGAAGAGGGGTACGAGCAGTACTTC. This translates into CSVEEGYEQYF.

This clonotype has a handful of counts. The rearrangement uses TRBV30 and TRBJ2-7; the D gene is possibly TRBD2 (6 bases). Germline lookup yields CDR1 GTSNPN and CDR2 SVGIG (reference sequence). V shed 4 bases and J shed 3 bases, with 13 bases lying between them. CDR3 length: 13 residues. The CDR3 sequence: CAWNAGRFYEQYF. CDR3 nucleotides: TGTGCCTGGAACGCAGGGAGGTTCTACGAGCAGTACTTC.

This clonotype was counted ten times or more. The V call is TRBV2, the J call TRBJ2-7; 8 bases fit TRBD1. J was trimmed by 5 bases and V by 6 bases; bases with no gene match: 3. Germline CDR1 is SNHLY and CDR2 is FYNNEI. The CDR3 runs to 12 residues. The CDR3 spells CASRTGVDEQYF. As DNA, the CDR3 is TGTGCCAGCAGGACAGGGGTCGACGAGCAGTACTTC.

J is TRBJ1-1 and V is TRBV27, with D possibly being TRBD1 (5 bases). V lost 6 bases and J lost 6, with 14 bases in between. The CDR3 extends over 13 amino acids. Germline CDR1 reads MNHEY; CDR2 reads SMNVEV (reference sequence). The CDR3 region is CASSLLGVPEAFF. The CDR3, as DNA: TGTGCCAGCAGCCTCCTGGGGGTACCTGAAGCTTTCTTT.

The rearrangement uses TRBV18 and TRBJ1-4, with D perhaps matching TRBD1 (6 bases). Germline CDR1 and CDR2: KGHSH and LQKENI. Trimming pared 6 bases from V and 6 bases from J, leaving 11 bases between. CDR3 length equals 13 residues. CDR3 DNA: TGTGCCAGCTCCCGGACAGAAGATGAAAAACTGTTTTTT. Translation: CASSRTEDEKLFF.

This rearrangement joins TRBV20-1 to TRBJ2-3; D remains unclear. Trimming took 4 bases from V and 0 from J, leaving 14 bases between them. The CDR3 consists of 15 residues. Germline CDR1 and CDR2: DFQATT and SNEGSKA (reference sequence). DNA for the CDR3: TGCAGTGCTATCCCTATCGGAACTAGCACAGATACGCAGTATTTT. Translated: CSAIPIGTSTDTQYF.

This clonotype was picked up many times. This chain connects TRBV9 to TRBJ2-5, with TRBD2 as a possible D gene (7 bases). The CDR3 spans 17 residues. Deletions cut 0 bases from V and 3 bases from J, with 18 bases between. In germline, CDR1 is SGDLS, CDR2 YYNGEE. The CDR3 DNA reads as TGTGCCAGCAGCGTAGGAATATTGGAGGGGGGGAAAGAGACCCAGTACTTC. It yields the protein CASSVGILEGGKETQYF.

This clonotype was detected only a few times. J is TRBJ1-1 and V is TRBV10-3, with 7 bases fitting TRBD1. V was clipped by 2 bases and J by 1 base; unmatched bases: 1. CDR3 length equals 14 residues. Germline V gene data show CDR1 as ENHRY and CDR2 as SYGVKD. The CDR3 DNA sequence: TGTGCCATCAGTGAGGACAGGGAGAACACTGAAGCTTTCTTT. It is translated as CAISEDRENTEAFF.

In its sample, this clonotype was seen many times. The chain carries TRBV6-2 or TRBV6-3 and TRBJ2-5, with 12 bases identical to TRBD2. Trimming took 8 bases from V and 6 from J; bases not matched to a gene: 7. The length of the CDR3 is 14 residues. Germline CDR1 is MNHEY and CDR2 is SVGEGT. Written as DNA, the CDR3 is TGTGCCAGCCGGACTAGCGGGATTCTTAAGACCCAGTACTTC. This translates into CASRTSGILKTQYF.

Note on this clonotype: A much larger clone differs from this one at a single base, so this may be a read error. The chain uses TRBV28 and TRBJ1-2, with D maybe TRBD1 (5 bases). CDR1 MDHEN and CDR2 SYDVKM come from the germline V gene. CDR3 length: 14 residues. CDR3 sequence (DNA): TGTGCCAGCAAGCCGGGACCCCCGCGCTATGACTACACCTTC. Protein product: CASKPGPPRYDYTF.